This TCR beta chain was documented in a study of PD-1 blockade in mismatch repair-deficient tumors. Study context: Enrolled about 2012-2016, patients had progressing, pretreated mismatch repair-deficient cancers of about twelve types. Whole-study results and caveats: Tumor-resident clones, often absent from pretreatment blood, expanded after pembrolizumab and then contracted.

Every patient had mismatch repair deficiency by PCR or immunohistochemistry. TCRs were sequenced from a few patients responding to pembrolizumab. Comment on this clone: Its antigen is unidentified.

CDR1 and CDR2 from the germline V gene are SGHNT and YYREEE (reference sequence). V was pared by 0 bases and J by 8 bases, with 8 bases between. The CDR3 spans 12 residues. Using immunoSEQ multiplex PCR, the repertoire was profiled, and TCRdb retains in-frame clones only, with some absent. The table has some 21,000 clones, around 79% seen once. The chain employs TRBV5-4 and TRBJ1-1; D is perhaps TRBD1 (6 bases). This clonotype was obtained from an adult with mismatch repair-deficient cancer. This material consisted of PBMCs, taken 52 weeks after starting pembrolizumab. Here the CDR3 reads CASSLVGQEAFF. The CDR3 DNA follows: TGTGCCAGCAGCTTGGTAGGACAGGAAGCTTTCTTT.